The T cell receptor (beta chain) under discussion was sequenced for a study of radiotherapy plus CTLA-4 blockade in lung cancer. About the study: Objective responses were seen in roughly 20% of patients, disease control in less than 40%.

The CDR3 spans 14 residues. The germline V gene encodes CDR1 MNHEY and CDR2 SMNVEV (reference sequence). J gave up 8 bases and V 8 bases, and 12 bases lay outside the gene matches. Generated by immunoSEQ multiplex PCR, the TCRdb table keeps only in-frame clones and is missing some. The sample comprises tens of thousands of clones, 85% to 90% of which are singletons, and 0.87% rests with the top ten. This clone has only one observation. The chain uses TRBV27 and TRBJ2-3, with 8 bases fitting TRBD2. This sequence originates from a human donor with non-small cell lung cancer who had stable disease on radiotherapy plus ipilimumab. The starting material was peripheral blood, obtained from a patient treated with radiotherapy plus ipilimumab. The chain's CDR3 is CASGTSRERGTQYF. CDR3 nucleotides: TGTGCCAGCGGGACTAGTAGGGAGCGAGGTACGCAGTATTTT.